A single sample is the source of the 21 T cell receptor beta chains below, sequenced in a study of cytotoxic CD8 clonotypes in ibrutinib-treated CLL. Produced via immunoSEQ multiplex PCR; TCRdb's table is partial and in-frame only. Among around 92,000 clones listed, roughly three quarters were seen once. The source material was PBMCs, sampled after 24 months of ibrutinib treatment. The receptors stem from a human donor with chronic lymphocytic leukemia.

This sequence joins TRBV27 and TRBJ1-4; TRBD1 agrees at 12 bases. CDR1 MNHEY and CDR2 SMNVEV come from the germline V gene (reference sequence). CDR3 length: 14 amino acids. Unmatched junction bases numbered 3, after V lost 6 bases and J lost 7 bases. The CDR3 nucleotides are TGTGCCAGCAGAGGGACAGGGGGCGGTGAAAAACTGTTTTTT. Amino acid sequence: CASRGTGGGEKLFF.

CDR3 protein: CASSEVDGRGEQYF. CDR3 nucleotides: TGTGCCAGCAGTGAAGTTGATGGTCGCGGCGAGCAGTACTTC. V is TRBV2 and J is TRBJ2-7, with D unresolved. This CDR3 is built from 14 residues. The V end lost 1 base, the J end lost 6 bases, and 13 bases lay between the germline ends. Germline loops: CDR1 SNHLY, CDR2 FYNNEI.

The chain uses TRBV18 and TRBJ2-7, with D unresolved. This CDR3 has 17 residues. V was shortened by 2 bases and J by 1 base, with 18 bases between the two germline ends. Per the germline V gene, CDR1 is KGHSH and CDR2 is LQKENI. The CDR3 here is CASSPEAIGPISYEQYF. In nucleotides, the CDR3 is TGTGCCAGCTCACCAGAAGCGATTGGACCAATTTCCTACGAGCAGTACTTC.

The gene calls are TRBV6-6 and TRBJ2-5; the D gene is possibly TRBD1 (6 bases). CDR1 and CDR2 from the germline V gene are MNHNY and SVGAGI (reference sequence). The V gene lost 6 bases and the J gene lost 5 bases, with 16 bases spanning the gap. The CDR3 covers 14 residues. CDR3 region: CASSLGRGYETQYF. The CDR3 nucleotides read TGTGCCAGCAGCTTGGGCAGGGGCTATGAGACCCAGTACTTC.

This clone was seen a few times. The chain combines TRBV27 with TRBJ2-7, with 12 bases aligning to TRBD2. Unmatched junction bases numbered 13, after V lost 2 bases and J lost 2 bases. CDR3 length: 19 residues. Germline CDR1 is MNHEY and CDR2 is SMNVEV (reference sequence). DNA for the CDR3: TGTGCCAGCAGTTTAATTTCGGCTAGCGGGAGGGCCAGGACCTACGAGCAGTACTTC. The encoded protein is CASSLISASGRARTYEQYF.

For the CDR3, the DNA is TGCGCCAGCAGCTTGGGACGACAGGTTGGTAACACTGAAGCTTTCTTT. This codes for CASSLGRQVGNTEAFF. The chain links TRBV5-1 to TRBJ1-1, with D maybe TRBD1 (6 bases). This CDR3 has 16 residues. V lost 0 bases, J lost 2 bases, and 14 bases lay in between. Germline lookup yields CDR1 SGHRS and CDR2 YFSETQ.

This sequence joins TRBV5-6 and TRBJ2-3; tentatively, D is TRBD2 (7 bases). Between the trimmed V and J ends, which lost 7 bases and 3 bases, there was a span of 21 bases. Germline V gene lookup returns CDR1 SGHDT and CDR2 YYEEEE. The CDR3 runs to 16 residues. CDR3: CASLKLGEGGTDTQYF. CDR3 nucleotide sequence: TGTGCCAGCCTAAAGTTAGGGGAGGGGGGAACAGATACGCAGTATTTT.

The rearrangement joins TRBV28 to TRBJ2-5; TRBD1 agrees at 8 bases. V gave up 6 bases and J gave up 5 bases; unmatched junction bases: 11. The CDR3 is 15 residues long. Germline CDR1 reads MDHEN; CDR2 reads SYDVKM. The CDR3 loop reads CASSRRQGARETQYF. CDR3 sequence (DNA): TGTGCCAGCAGCCGTCGGCAGGGGGCTCGGGAGACCCAGTACTTC.

This clone came up a few times. The rearrangement joins TRBV18 to TRBJ2-7; D possibly corresponds to TRBD1 (6 bases). Trimming left V 2 bases short and J 5 bases short, with 13 bases between. CDR3 length: 14 amino acids. Germline V gene data show CDR1 as KGHSH and CDR2 as LQKENI. The chain's CDR3 is CASSPRVGGHEQYF. Here the CDR3 DNA reads TGTGCCAGCTCACCAAGGGTAGGGGGTCACGAGCAGTACTTC.

The V gene is TRBV19, the J gene TRBJ2-7, with TRBD1 matching over 8 bases. Germline V gene sequence: CDR1 LNHDA, CDR2 SQIVND (reference sequence). V trimming: 3 bases; J trimming: 2 bases; junction bases outside the gene matches: 3. CDR3 length: 14 amino acids. The CDR3 region has the DNA TGTGCCAGTAGTATCCAACAGGGGGCCTACGAGCAGTACTTC. Translated: CASSIQQGAYEQYF.

The chain employs TRBV7-3 and TRBJ2-1; TRBD1 or TRBD2 may be the D gene (5 bases each). The CDR3 sequence is 13 residues long. The ends were cut back, 4 bases at V and 9 bases at J, with 13 bases in the middle. CDR1 and CDR2 (germline): SGHTA, FQGTGA. The CDR3 nucleotides read TGTGCCAGCAGCTCCGGGACCACCGGTGAGCAGTTCTTC. As protein: CASSSGTTGEQFF.

The gene calls are TRBV4-1 and TRBJ2-1; D perhaps matches TRBD1 (7 bases). Germline CDR1 reads MGHRA; CDR2 reads YSYEKL. The ends were cut back, 5 bases at V and 5 bases at J, with 16 bases in the middle. This CDR3 is built from 15 residues. CDR3 nucleotide sequence: TGCGCCAGCAGCTTTCAGGGGGGAGGACACAATGAGCAGTTCTTC. Protein sequence: CASSFQGGGHNEQFF.

This CDR3 is CASSLDGITQPQHF. The CDR3 nucleotides are TGTGCCAGCAGCTTAGATGGAATAACCCAGCCCCAGCATTTT. The gene calls are TRBV11-2 and TRBJ1-5; D gene unclear. Per germline, CDR1 SGHAT and CDR2 FQNNGV. This CDR3 is 14 amino acids long. Deletions cut 0 bases from V and 7 bases from J, with 10 bases between.

This rearrangement joins TRBV5-1 to TRBJ2-3; TRBD1 matches at 7 bases. V gave up 4 bases and J gave up 4 bases; unmatched junction bases: 9. This CDR3 has 15 amino acids. Germline CDR1 and CDR2: SGHRS and YFSETQ. CDR3 in amino acids: CASSQGQWASDTQYF. CDR3 nucleotide sequence: TGCGCCAGCAGCCAGGGACAGTGGGCTTCAGATACGCAGTATTTT.

The J gene is TRBJ2-3, the V gene TRBV7-2; 10 nucleotides align to TRBD2. CDR1 SGHTA and CDR2 FQGNSA come from the germline V gene. The trim removed 6 bases at V and 5 bases at J, leaving 8 bases unmatched. This CDR3 is 15 amino acids long. The CDR3 DNA sequence: TGTGCCAGCAGACTAGGGCCTAGCGGGGGAGATACGCAGTATTTT. Translated, it gives CASRLGPSGGDTQYF. The full variable domain, rest sourced from reference TRBV7-2 and TRBJ2-3, is GAGVSQSPSNKVTEKGKDVELRCDPISGHTALYWYRQSLGQGLEFLIYFQGNSAPDKSGLPSDRFSAERTGGSVSTLTIQRTQQEDSAVYLCASRLGPSGGDTQYFGPGTRLTVL.

This clone was seen a single time. V is TRBV13 and J is TRBJ2-1; no reliable D call. Trimming cost V 5 bases and J 8 bases, with 13 bases left between them. Germline lookup yields CDR1 PRHDT and CDR2 FYEKMQ (reference sequence). The CDR3 has 13 amino acids. For the CDR3, the DNA is TGTGCCAGCAGCGAATTTGCGATCCATGAGCAGTTCTTC. Translated, it gives CASSEFAIHEQFF.

The CDR3 protein is CASTPGRGYLQETQYF. As DNA, the CDR3 is TGTGCCAGCACCCCGGGCCGCGGGTACCTACAAGAGACCCAGTACTTC. This chain connects TRBV7-2 to TRBJ2-5; weak D call: TRBD2 (5 bases). Trimming took 7 bases from V and 2 from J, leaving 20 bases between them. The CDR3 covers 16 residues. Germline V lookup: CDR1 SGHTA, CDR2 FQGNSA.

The V and J genes are TRBV5-5 and TRBJ2-1, with TRBD2 identical over 10 bases. Germline CDR1 SGHKS, CDR2 YYEKEE (reference sequence). V lost 10 bases and J lost 7; bases outside the gene matches: 8. This CDR3 has 13 amino acids. DNA for the CDR3: TGTGCCTACCGGGCTAGCGGGAGTAATGAGCAGTTCTTC. Its translation is CAYRASGSNEQFF. Complete variable domain (other parts from reference TRBV5-5 and TRBJ2-1): DAGVTQSPTHLIKTRGQQVTLRCSPISGHKSVSWYQQVLGQGPQFIFQYYEKEERGRGNFPDRFSARQFPNYSSELNVNALLLGDSALYLCAYRASGSNEQFFGPGTRLTVL.

V is TRBV5-1 and J is TRBJ2-1; 9 positions match TRBD2. The V gene's germline CDR1 is SGHRS and CDR2 YFSETQ. The CDR3 length is 15 residues. J was trimmed by 7 bases and V by 3 bases; bases with no gene match: 8. The CDR3 here is CASSWAGGPGNEQFF. The CDR3 DNA is TGCGCCAGCAGCTGGGCGGGAGGGCCTGGGAATGAGCAGTTCTTC.

V usage is TRBV27 and J usage is TRBJ2-1; 12 nucleotides match TRBD2. The J segment lost 7 bases and the V segment lost 5 bases, leaving 9 bases of the junction unmatched. Germline V CDR1 and CDR2: MNHEY, SMNVEV (reference sequence). The CDR3 has 16 amino acids. The CDR3 DNA sequence: TGTGCCAGCAGTCGGTGGACTAGCGGGAATGTAAATGAGCAGTTCTTC. Its translation is CASSRWTSGNVNEQFF.

The V call is TRBV29-1, the J call TRBJ2-4; the D call may be TRBD1 or TRBD2 (5 bases each). V lost 4 bases, J lost 4 bases, and 14 bases lay in between. CDR3 size: 14 residues. Germline CDR1 SQVTM, CDR2 ANQGSEA. In DNA form, the CDR3 reads TGCAGCGTTGTGCCTAGGGACGGAAAAAACATTCAGTACTTC. Translating gives CSVVPRDGKNIQYF.